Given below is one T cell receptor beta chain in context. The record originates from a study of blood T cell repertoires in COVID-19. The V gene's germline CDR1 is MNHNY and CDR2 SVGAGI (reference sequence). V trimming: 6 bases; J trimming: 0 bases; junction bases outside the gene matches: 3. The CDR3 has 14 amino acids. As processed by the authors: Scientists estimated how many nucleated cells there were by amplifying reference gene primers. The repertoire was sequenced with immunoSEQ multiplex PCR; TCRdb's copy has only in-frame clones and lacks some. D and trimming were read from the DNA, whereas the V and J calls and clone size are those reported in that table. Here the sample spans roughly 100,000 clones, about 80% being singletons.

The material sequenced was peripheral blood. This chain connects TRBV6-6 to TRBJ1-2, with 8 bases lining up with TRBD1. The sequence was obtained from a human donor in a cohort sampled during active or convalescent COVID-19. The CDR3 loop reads CASRDRGANYGYTF. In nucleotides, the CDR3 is TGTGCCAGCAGAGACAGGGGAGCTAACTATGGCTACACCTTC.